This TCR beta chain is from a study of CD8+CD57+ T cells in acquired aplastic anemia (dated 2018 in TCRdb). For context, the study as a whole: DNA extracted from sorted CD4+ and CD8+ cells had a mean of 3.2 ug, with a range of roughly 0.19 to 27.4 ug.

This clonotype was seen more than once but under ten times. What antigen it recognizes has not been identified. No clone much larger than this one lies a single base away; base qualities are absent. The CDR3 has 14 amino acids, counting the end cysteine and phenylalanine. Left in the record is the CDR3 DNA by itself, 42 bases read in frame from the first base. The CDR1 and CDR2 encoded by the germline V gene are KGHDR and SFDVKD. The V end loses 9 bases and the J end loses 2 bases, and a stretch of 15 bases separates them. TCR beta VDJ combination and CDR3 sequence profiling used genomic DNA as the template. An Illumina HiSeq 2000 was the platform used for TCR repertoire sequencing. Under the source paper's analysis protocol: TRBV/TRBJ rearrangement plots, CDR3 size and DJ length profiles, and Simpson's diversity index were used to evaluate the repertoires. The most abundant DNA sequence in the deep sequencing data was defined as the immunodominant clone. CDR3 amino acid sequences were checked for sharing between subjects and were compared against published repertoires and the VDJdb database. TCRdb trimmed the raw reads at Q25, called clones with MiXCR and kept productive beta chains. Rows matching on CDR3 protein sequence are summarized as one entry with the most common DNA and genes. V and J calls and clone size were set by TCRdb, not the authors. For this sample there are 300,000 or so distinct CDR3 sequences; around three fifths appear just once. The leading ten clones occupy roughly 8% of the sample.

TCR repertoires of sorted CD4+ and CD8+ blood T cells from severe aplastic anemia patients and healthy subjects were deep-sequenced in the study. Ficoll-Paque density gradient centrifugation was used to isolate peripheral blood mononuclear cells. Before DNA extraction, CD4+ and CD8+ T cells were sorted by FACS or by magnetic beads. The paper's findings and limits, for the study overall: Patients and healthy controls showed no significant difference in CD8+ Simpson's diversity (P=0.060). Approximately 27 CD8+ CDR3 sequences were found in both patients and controls but appeared to be highly expressed in patients and within the immunodominant clones of the patients.

The TCR comes from a human donor with severe aplastic anemia or a healthy control (not recorded which). Sequencing was carried out using sorted CD4+, CD8+, or CD8+CD57+ T cells (not recorded which) from PBMCs. The rearranged chain carries TRBV24-1 and TRBJ2-5; possibly the D gene is TRBD1, per 5 matching bases. The CDR3 region has the sequence CATCCTGAQETQYF. Read as DNA, the sequence is TGTGCCACCTGTTGCACAGGAGCTCAAGAGACCCAGTACTTC.